The clone carrying this T cell receptor (beta chain) was found a few times. This sample stems from a study of blood T cells in healthy people across ages. Trimming stripped 2 bases from V and 5 bases from J, with 4 bases between. Germline assignment: CDR1 DFQATT and CDR2 SNEGSKA (reference sequence). This CDR3 comprises 11 residues. Then a second PCR, running roughly 7 to 11 cycles, was carried out with a sample-barcoded 5' primer and a J-beta primer mix. TCRdb reprocessed the 5' RACE reads with MiXCR, giving one entry per CDR3 protein. The sample lists 1.5 million to 1.8 million distinct CDR3 sequences; roughly 43% were seen once.

The specimen sequenced was blood. V is TRBV20-1 and J is TRBJ2-1; no clear D gene. This sequence originates from a woman younger than 35 in good health. The CDR3, as DNA: TGCAGTGCTAGACTGAACAATGAGCAGTTCTTC. Translated, it gives CSARLNNEQFF.